Presented here are 3 T cell receptor beta chains from one specimen sequenced in a study of shared clonotypes between healthy human individuals. Sequenced by immunoSEQ multiplex PCR; TCRdb stores in-frame clones only, minus some. Seen here are about 2.4 million clones, around nine tenths observed once, and the top ten hold roughly 0.13%. Sequencing was carried out using naive CD4+ T cells sorted from blood. Subset noted: CD45RA+ positively selected. The receptor set was obtained from a man aged 18 to 29 in good health.

Notes on this clone: The sample carries other DNA sequences with the same CDR3. The genes are TRBV5-1 and TRBJ1-5, with TRBD1 identical over 7 bases. CDR1 SGHRS and CDR2 YFSETQ come from the germline V gene. Trimming cost V 0 bases and J 1 base; bases outside gene matches: 1. This CDR3 spans 15 amino acids. CDR3: CASSLATGSNQPQHF. CDR3 bases: TGCGCCAGCAGCTTGGCGACAGGGAGCAATCAGCCCCAGCATTTT.

The chain combines TRBV7-2 with TRBJ1-3; no clear D gene. The CDR3 sequence is 15 residues long. In germline, CDR1 is SGHTA, CDR2 FQGNSA. Between the trimmed V and J ends, which lost 1 base and 3 bases, there was a span of 10 bases. The CDR3 DNA follows: TGTGCCAGCAGCTTAGTTGGGGTACTTGGAAACACCATATATTTT. This translates into CASSLVGVLGNTIYF.

The chain couples TRBV30 to TRBJ2-1, with D unclear. Trimming stripped 5 bases from V and 5 bases from J, with 13 bases between. This CDR3 is built from 13 residues. Germline V gene lookup returns CDR1 GTSNPN and CDR2 SVGIG (reference sequence). The CDR3 nucleotides read TGTGCCTGGTGGCAGGTCCAGCACAATGAGCAGTTCTTC. It is translated as CAWWQVQHNEQFF.